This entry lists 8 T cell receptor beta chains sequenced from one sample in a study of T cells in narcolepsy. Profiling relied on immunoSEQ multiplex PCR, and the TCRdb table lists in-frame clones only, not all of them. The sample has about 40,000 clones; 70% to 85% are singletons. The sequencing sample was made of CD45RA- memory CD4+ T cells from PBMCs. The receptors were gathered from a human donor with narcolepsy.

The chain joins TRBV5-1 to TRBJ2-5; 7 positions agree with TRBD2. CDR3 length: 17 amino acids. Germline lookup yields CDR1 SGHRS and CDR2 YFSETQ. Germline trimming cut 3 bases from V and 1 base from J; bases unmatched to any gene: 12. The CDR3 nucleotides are TGCGCCAGCAGCTGGGGAGGGAAGGCCACCAGCCAAGAGACCCAGTACTTC. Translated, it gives CASSWGGKATSQETQYF.

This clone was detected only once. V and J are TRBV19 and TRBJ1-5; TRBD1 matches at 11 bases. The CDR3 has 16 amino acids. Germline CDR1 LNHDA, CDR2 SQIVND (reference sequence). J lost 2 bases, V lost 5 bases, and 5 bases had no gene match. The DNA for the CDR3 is TGTGCCAGTAGTCGGACAGGGGGCGGCGGCAATCAGCCCCAGCATTTT. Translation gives CASSRTGGGGNQPQHF. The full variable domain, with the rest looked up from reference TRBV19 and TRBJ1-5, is DGGITQSPKYLFRKEGQNVTLSCEQNLNHDAMYWYRQDPGQGLRLIYYSQIVNDFQKGDIAEGYSVSREKKESFPLTVTSAQKNPTAFYLCASSRTGGGGNQPQHFGDGTRLSIL.

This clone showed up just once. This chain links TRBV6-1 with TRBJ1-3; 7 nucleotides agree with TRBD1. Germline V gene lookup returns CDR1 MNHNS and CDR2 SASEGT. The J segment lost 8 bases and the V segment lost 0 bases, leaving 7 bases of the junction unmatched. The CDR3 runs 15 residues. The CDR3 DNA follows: TGTGCCAGCAGTGAAGCGACAGGGAAGTTAGACACCATATATTTT. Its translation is CASSEATGKLDTIYF.

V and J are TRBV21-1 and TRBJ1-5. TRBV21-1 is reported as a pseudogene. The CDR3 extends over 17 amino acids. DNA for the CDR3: TGTGCCAGCAGCACCCGAGGACCGGGGGTTCACGGTCAGCCCCAGCATTTT. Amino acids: CASSTRGPGVHGQPQHF.

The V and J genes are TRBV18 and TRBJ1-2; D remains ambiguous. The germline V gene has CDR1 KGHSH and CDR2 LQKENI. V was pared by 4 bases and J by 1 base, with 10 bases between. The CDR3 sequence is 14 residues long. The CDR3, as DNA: TGTGCCAGCTCACTGGGCGGGCTTAACTATGGCTACACCTTC. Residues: CASSLGGLNYGYTF.

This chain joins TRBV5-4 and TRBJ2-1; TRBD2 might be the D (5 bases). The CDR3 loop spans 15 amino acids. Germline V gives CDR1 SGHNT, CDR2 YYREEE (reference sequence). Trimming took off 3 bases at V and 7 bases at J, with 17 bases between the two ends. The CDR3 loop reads CASSSDSLVGNEQFF. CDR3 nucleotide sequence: TGTGCCAGCAGCTCGGACTCATTAGTGGGGAATGAGCAGTTCTTC.

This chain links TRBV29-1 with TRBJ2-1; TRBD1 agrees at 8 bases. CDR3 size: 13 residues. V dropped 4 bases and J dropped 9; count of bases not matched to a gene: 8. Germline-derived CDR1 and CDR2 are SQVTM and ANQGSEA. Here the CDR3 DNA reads TGCAGCGTTGCGTCAGGGGGCGGAGGTGAGCAGTTCTTC. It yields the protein CSVASGGGGEQFF.

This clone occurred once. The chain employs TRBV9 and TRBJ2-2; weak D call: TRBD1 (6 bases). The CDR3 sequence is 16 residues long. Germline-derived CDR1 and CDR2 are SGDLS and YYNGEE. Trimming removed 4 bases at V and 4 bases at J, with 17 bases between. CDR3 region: CASSTQGSQSTGELFF. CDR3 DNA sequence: TGTGCCAGCAGCACACAGGGATCTCAGTCCACCGGGGAGCTGTTTTTT.